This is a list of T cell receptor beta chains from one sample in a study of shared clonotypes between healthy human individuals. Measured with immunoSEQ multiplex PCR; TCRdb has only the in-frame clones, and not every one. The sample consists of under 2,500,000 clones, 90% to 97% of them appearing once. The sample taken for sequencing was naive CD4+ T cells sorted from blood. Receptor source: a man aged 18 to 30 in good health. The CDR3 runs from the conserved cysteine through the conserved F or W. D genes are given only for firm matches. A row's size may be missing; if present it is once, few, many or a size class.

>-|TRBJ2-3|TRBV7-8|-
CASTFLAGTDTQYF
TGTGCCAGCACCTTTTTAGCTGGCACAGATACGCAGTATTTT
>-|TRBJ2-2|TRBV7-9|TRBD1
CASSLAPGTANTGELFF
TGTGCCAGCAGCTTAGCTCCCGGGACAGCGAACACCGGGGAGCTGTTTTTT
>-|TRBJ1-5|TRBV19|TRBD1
CASSIEDRVQPQHF
TGTGCCAGTAGTATCGAGGACAGGGTTCAGCCCCAGCATTTT
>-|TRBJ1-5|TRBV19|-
CASSPGPNNQPQHF
TGTGCCAGTAGTCCGGGACCGAACAATCAGCCCCAGCATTTT
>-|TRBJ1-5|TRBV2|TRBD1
CASNAGQVSNQPQHF
TGTGCCAGCAATGCAGGACAGGTTAGCAATCAGCCCCAGCATTTT
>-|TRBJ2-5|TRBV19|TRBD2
CASSIGLAGAETQYF
TGTGCCAGTAGTATTGGACTAGCGGGGGCCGAGACCCAGTACTTC
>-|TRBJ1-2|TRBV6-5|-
CATYGSIGGYTF
TGTGCCACCTACGGCTCTATAGGGGGCTACACCTTC
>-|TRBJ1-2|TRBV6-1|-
CASSDPPQGRYGYTF
TGTGCCAGCAGTGATCCCCCCCAGGGACGATATGGCTACACCTTC
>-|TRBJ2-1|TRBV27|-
CASSAYLGGNEQFF
TGTGCCAGCAGTGCGTATCTAGGGGGCAATGAGCAGTTCTTC
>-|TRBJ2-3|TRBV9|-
CASRLGDTQYF
TGTGCCAGCAGACTGGGGGATACGCAGTATTTT
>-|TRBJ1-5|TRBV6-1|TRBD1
CASSEQGVYNQPQHF
TGTGCCAGCAGTGAGCAGGGGGTTTACAATCAGCCCCAGCATTTT
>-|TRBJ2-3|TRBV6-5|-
CASSYSGGTDTQYF
TGTGCCAGCAGTTACTCTGGCGGCACAGATACGCAGTATTTT
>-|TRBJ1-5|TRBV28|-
CASRGYSNQPQHF
TGTGCCAGCAGGGGGTATAGCAATCAGCCCCAGCATTTT
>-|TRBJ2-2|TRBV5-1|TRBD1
CASGSGQGATGELFF
TGCGCCAGCGGATCCGGACAGGGGGCGACCGGGGAGCTGTTTTTT
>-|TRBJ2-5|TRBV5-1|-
CASSALSNEETQYF
TGCGCCAGCAGCGCGCTTAGTAACGAAGAGACCCAGTACTTC
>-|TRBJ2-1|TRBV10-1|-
CASSPPGLNGGSAQQFF
TGCGCCAGCAGCCCCCCGGGCTTAAATGGGGGGTCGGCTCAGCAGTTCTTC
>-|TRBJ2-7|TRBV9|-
CASSPDPGKTYEQYF
TGTGCCAGCAGCCCGGACCCGGGGAAAACCTACGAGCAGTACTTC
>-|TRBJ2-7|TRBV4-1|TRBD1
CASSQRTGTYEQYF
TGCGCCAGCAGCCAAAGGACAGGGACCTACGAGCAGTACTTC
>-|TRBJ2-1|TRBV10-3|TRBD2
CAINGGAPYNEQFF
TGTGCCATCAACGGGGGGGCACCCTACAATGAGCAGTTCTTC
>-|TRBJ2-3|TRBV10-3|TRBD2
CATTGTSVDTQYF
TGTGCCACCACAGGGACTAGCGTAGATACGCAGTATTTT
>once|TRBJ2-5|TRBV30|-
CAWNEGIKETQYF
TGTGCCTGGAATGAGGGCATTAAAGAGACCCAGTACTTC
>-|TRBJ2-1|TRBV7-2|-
CASSLVPGSFGEQFF
TGTGCCAGCAGCTTAGTCCCGGGGTCGTTTGGTGAGCAGTTCTTC
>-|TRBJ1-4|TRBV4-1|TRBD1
CASSQTGTGNEKLFF
TGCGCCAGCAGCCAAACCGGGACAGGGAATGAAAAACTGTTTTTT
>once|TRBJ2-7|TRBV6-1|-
CASSGRGGWDEQYF
TGTGCCAGCAGTGGAAGGGGGGGCTGGGACGAGCAGTACTTC
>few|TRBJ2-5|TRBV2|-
CASSQTWETQYF
TGTGCCAGTTCCCAGACATGGGAGACCCAGTACTTC
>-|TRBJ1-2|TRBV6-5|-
CASSPRVRDGYTF
TGTGCCAGCAGCCCGAGGGTCAGGGATGGCTACACCTTC
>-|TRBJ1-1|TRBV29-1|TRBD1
CSTRTGAITEAFF
TGCAGCACCCGGACAGGGGCGATTACTGAAGCTTTCTTT
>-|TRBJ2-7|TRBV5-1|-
CASSLEGSGTYEQYF
TGCGCCAGCAGCTTGGAAGGTTCAGGAACCTACGAGCAGTACTTC
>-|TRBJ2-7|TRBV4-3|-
CASSQDRRNEQYF
TGCGCCAGCAGCCAAGATCGGAGGAACGAGCAGTACTTC
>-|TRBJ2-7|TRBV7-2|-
CASSLVGGFAYEQYF
TGTGCCAGCAGCTTAGTAGGAGGGTTCGCCTACGAGCAGTACTTC
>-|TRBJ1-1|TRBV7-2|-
CASSTRGGANTEAFF
TGTGCCAGCAGCACAAGGGGAGGGGCGAACACTGAAGCTTTCTTT
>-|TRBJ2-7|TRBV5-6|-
CASSPREIGEQYF
TGTGCCAGCAGCCCAAGAGAGATCGGAGAGCAGTACTTC
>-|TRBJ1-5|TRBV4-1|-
CASSQNTGLSNQPQHF
TGCGCCAGCAGCCAAAATACAGGGCTAAGCAATCAGCCCCAGCATTTT
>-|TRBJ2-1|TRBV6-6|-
CASSRTVSSYNEQFF
TGTGCCAGCAGTCGGACGGTAAGCTCCTACAATGAGCAGTTCTTC